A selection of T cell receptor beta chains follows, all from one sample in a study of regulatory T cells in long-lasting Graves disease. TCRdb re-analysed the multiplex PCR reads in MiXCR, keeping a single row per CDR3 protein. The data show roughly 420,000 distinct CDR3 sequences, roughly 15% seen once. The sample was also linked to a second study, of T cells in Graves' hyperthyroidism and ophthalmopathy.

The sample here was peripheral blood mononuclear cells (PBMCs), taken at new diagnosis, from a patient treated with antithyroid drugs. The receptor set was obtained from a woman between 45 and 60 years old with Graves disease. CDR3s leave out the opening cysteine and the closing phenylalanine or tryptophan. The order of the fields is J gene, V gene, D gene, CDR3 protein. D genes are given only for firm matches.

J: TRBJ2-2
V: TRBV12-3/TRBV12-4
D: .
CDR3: ASSLGGTDTGELF

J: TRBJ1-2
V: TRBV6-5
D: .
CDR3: ASSYAGDGYT

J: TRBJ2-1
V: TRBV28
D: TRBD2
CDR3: ASRGLAGGGTNEQF

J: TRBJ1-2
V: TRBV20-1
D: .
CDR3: SALISGDFYGYT

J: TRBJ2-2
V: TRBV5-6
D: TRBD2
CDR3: ASSTRTSGSTGELF

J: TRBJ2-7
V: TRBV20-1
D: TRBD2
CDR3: SALTSGSSYEQY

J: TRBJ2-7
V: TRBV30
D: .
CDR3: AWSVRGGWEQY

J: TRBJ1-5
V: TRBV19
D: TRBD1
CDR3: ASSSGTGFNQPQH

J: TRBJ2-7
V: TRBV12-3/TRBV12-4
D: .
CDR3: ASSQRTARGMEQY

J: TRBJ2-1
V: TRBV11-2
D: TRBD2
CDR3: ASSLTSGRTKYNEQF

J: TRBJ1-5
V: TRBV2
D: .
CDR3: ASRGGPISNQPQH

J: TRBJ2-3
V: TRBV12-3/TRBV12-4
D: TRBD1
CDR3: ASSSGGYGTDTQY

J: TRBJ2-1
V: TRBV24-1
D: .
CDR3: ATSGTGESYNEQF

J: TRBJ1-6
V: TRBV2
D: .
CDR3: ASQGRVNSPLH

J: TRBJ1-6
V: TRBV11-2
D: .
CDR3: ASSSGLGSHSPLH

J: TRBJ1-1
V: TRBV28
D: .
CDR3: ASSVESEAF

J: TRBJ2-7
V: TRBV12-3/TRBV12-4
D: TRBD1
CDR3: ASRRETGSYEQY

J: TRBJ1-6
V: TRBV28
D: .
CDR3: ASSLDTGLRHSPLH

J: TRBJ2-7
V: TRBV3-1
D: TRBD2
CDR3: ASSQDPLRLAYEQY

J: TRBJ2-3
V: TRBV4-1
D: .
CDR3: ASSRLGQKSTDTQY

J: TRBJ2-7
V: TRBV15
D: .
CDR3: ATSRDRDASYEQY

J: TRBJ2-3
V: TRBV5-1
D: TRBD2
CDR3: ASSSGLAGVLDTQY

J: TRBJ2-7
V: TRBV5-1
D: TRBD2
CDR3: ASSLGPSGRITHEQY

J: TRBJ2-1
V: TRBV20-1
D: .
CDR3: SAREGNSETYNEQF

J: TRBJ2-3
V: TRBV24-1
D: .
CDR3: ATSDTWDFTDTQY

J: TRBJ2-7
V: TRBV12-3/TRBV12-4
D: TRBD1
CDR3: ASSSTLGTGVREQY

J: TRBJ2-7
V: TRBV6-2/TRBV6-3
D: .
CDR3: ASSEFRDPFAYEQY

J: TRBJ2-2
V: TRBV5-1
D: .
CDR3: ASSTQEGAFEELF

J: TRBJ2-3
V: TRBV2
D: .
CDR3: ASKGDTDTQY

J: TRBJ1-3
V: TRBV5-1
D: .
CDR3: ASSLQGPTNTIY

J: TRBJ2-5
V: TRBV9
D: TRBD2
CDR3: ASSVASSGRAETQY

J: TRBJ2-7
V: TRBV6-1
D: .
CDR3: ASSDRGHSYEQY

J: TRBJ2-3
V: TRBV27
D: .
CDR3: ASSFRDTQY

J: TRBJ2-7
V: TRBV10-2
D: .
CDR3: ASSEIAYEQY

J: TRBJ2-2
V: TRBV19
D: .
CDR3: ASSPQGSATGELF

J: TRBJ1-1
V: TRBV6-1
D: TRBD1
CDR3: AIQGCSVNTEAF

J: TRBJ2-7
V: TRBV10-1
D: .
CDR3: ASSEYRLNEQY

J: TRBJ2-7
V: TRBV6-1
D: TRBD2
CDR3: ASSTGTSGFYEQY

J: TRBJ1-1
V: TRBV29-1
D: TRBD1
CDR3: SVERQGAGRAF

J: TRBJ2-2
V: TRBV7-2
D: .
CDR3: ASSEGKREKPSGELF

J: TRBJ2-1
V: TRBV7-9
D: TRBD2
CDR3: ASSLDWGGGQF

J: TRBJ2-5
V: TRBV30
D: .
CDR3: AWSIKGQYETQY

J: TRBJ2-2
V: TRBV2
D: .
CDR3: ASVGWTGELF

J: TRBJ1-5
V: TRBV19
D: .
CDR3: ASSPQPLPNVGPQH

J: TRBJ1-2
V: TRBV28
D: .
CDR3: ASGPARKANYGYT

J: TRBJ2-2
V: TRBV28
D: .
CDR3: ASTPHSTGELF

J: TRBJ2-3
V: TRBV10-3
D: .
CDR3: ASSYASYTGIRVGDTQY

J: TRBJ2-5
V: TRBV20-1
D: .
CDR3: SAREGTQY

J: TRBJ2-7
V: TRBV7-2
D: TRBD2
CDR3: ASSLGLAGGYEQY

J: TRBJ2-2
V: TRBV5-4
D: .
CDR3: ASSLDGGTPPHGELF

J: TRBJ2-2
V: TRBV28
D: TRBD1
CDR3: ASSSTGYSSGELF

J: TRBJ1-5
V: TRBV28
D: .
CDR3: ASSLPDGNQPQH

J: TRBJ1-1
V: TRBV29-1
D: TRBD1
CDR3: SVAADRGAEAF

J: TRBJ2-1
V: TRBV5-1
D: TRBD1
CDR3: ASSWGETGNNEQF

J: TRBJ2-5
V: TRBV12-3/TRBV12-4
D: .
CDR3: ASSFRPQETQY

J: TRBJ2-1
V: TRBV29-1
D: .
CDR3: SVEGGPYSINEQF

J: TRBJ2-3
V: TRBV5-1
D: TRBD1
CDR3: ASSFGQGSTDTQY

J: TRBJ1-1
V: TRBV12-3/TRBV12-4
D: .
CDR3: ASSLDRKNTEAF

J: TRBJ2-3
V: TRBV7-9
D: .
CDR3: ASSLLEAATDTQY

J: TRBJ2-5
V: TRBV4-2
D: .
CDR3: ASSQVRYEETQY